This TCR beta chain was recorded in a study of sequential checkpoint blockade in melanoma (dated by TCRdb to the late 2010s). About the study as a whole: Patients were randomized 1:1 to first-line nivolumab followed by ipilimumab (arm A) or ipilimumab followed by nivolumab (arm B). Maintenance nivolumab came after each of the two trial sequences.

This clone was seen more than once but under ten times. Its antigen specificity is not known. No quality values exist for individual bases; no much larger clone is one base distant. The immunoSEQ Assay was used to immunosequence TCRbeta CDR3 regions from genomic DNA. Before high-throughput sequencing, genomic DNA was amplified using bias-controlled multiplex PCR. In the original analysis: To quantify the absolute abundance of each unique TCRbeta CDR3 region, the sequences were collapsed and filtered. Clonality was defined as 1 minus Pielou's evenness and was calculated using productive rearrangements only. A previously published method was used to identify clones with significantly greater frequencies in on-treatment samples than in baseline samples. The table comes from immuneACCESS by way of TCRdb, which keeps in-frame sequences with V and J called. Part of the clones is missing from these tables; in studies checked, under half for an unresolved V gene and the rest for unknown reasons. The DNA gave D and trimming, while V, J and clone size come from that table. The sample table records roughly 20,000 clones; approximately 81% of these occur just once. The ten largest account for 30% to 40% of the sample.

Study-level results and caveats: The model for predicting response that combines TCR metrics with mutation burden needs to be validated in larger, independent patient cohorts.

Relative to germline, V is 3 bases shorter and J is 5 bases shorter, with 8 bases between their ends. Spanning cysteine to phenylalanine, the CDR3 consists of 12 amino acids. Only the CDR3 portion is preserved as DNA: 36 bases, with reading frame beginning at the first base. Via the germline V gene (reference sequence), CDR1 is SEHNR and CDR2 FQNEAQ. The treatment or condition label on this specimen signifies: randomized to nivolumab then ipilimumab (arm A) or the reverse (arm B). None of the patients in the trial had previously been given DNA-damaging chemotherapy. On a FACS Aria II flow cytometer, live CD3+CD8+ cells that were negative for CD19 and CD56 were sorted from thawed PBMCs. Samples came from patients with melanoma in CheckMate 064, a randomized, open-label phase II trial of sequential checkpoint blockade. Leukapheresis was used to collect peripheral blood mononuclear cells, which were then purified with Ficoll-Paque and frozen in human serum with roughly 9.8% DMSO. Immediately after sorting, the purity of the sorted blood CD3+CD8+ cells was confirmed to be >95%, and DNA was then extracted.

The specimen comprised CD8+ T cells sorted from blood (inferred from file names), sampled from a patient given nivolumab and ipilimumab in sequence. The chain couples TRBV7-9 to TRBJ2-7, with TRBD1 perhaps the D gene, on 7 matching bases. This clonotype originated in a human donor with melanoma. The DNA reads TGTGCCAGCAGCTTCAGGGGGGACGAGCAGTACTTC. It translates as CASSFRGDEQYF.